This TCR beta chain is from a study of blood T cell repertoires in COVID-19. About the study: COVID-19 samples, acute and convalescent, were from the United States, Italy and Spain.

Germline CDR1 is SGHTA and CDR2 is FQGNSA. V trimming: 4 bases; J trimming: 7 bases; junction bases outside the gene matches: 13. The CDR3 covers 16 residues. In the study's own analysis: Estimates of nucleated cell counts were drawn from the amplification of reference gene primers. Generated by immunoSEQ multiplex PCR, the TCRdb table keeps only in-frame clones and is missing some. From that table come the V and J calls and clone size; the DNA was used to work out D and trimming. The sample comprises about 100,000 clones, roughly 69% of which are singletons, and about 6% rests with the top ten. V gene TRBV7-2 combines with J gene TRBJ2-1, with TRBD2 identical over 7 bases. The clonotype comes from an elderly man with acute or convalescent COVID-19. The source material was peripheral blood. DNA for the CDR3: TGTGCCAGCAGCTCGCAAGGGCGCGGGAGTCGGAATGAGCAGTTCTTC. Its translation: CASSSQGRGSRNEQFF.